This TCR beta chain was recovered during a study of blood T cell repertoires in COVID-19. Study details: The study drew acute and convalescent COVID-19 samples from the United States, Italy and Spain.

In the study's own analysis: The authors estimated nucleated cell counts from reference gene primer amplification. Sequencing used immunoSEQ multiplex PCR; TCRdb keeps in-frame clones, though not all of them. V and J calls and clone size are as listed in that table; D and trimming were resolved from the DNA. This sample has 410,000 or so clones, with over 75% found just once. During active infection, Seattle patients enrolled and were then monitored through disease. CDR3 length: 14 residues. Germline CDR1 SGHTA, CDR2 FQGNSA. Trimming shortened V by 5 bases and J by 8 bases, and 18 bases separated the two germline ends. This clone was seen only once.

The chain employs TRBV7-2 and TRBJ1-1; tentatively, D is TRBD1 (6 bases). The sequencing sample was made of peripheral blood. This clonotype was sampled from a woman between 40 and 55 years old with COVID-19, enrolled during active disease. The CDR3 here is CASSKVGGAGEAFF. The CDR3 DNA is TGTGCCAGCAGCAAGGTTGGGGGGGCCGGGGAAGCTTTCTTT. The full variable domain, its missing parts supplied by reference TRBV7-2 and TRBJ1-1, is GAGVSQSPSNKVTEKGKDVELRCDPISGHTALYWYRQSLGQGLEFLIYFQGNSAPDKSGLPSDRFSAERTGGSVSTLTIQRTQQEDSAVYLCASSKVGGAGEAFFGQGTRLTVV.